This section outlines one T cell receptor (beta chain) sequence together with its context. The table lists this clone with a few counts. This receptor's antigen is unknown. Per-nucleotide qualities are absent, and no much larger clonotype sits a single base away. The entire isolated RNA was reverse transcribed using the High Capacity cDNA Reverse Transcription Kit, and thus expressed TCRB transcripts were sequenced. Deep immunoSEQ sequencing was applied to naive, central memory and regulatory T cell samples, giving an average of about 3.8 million total reads per sample. Sorted cells were lysed in RLT buffer, and RNA was extracted using DNase-treated RNeasy Micro or Mini kits according to cell number. Each cell subset was processed separately to prevent cross-contamination, with patient and healthy donor samples processed together. The immunoSEQ multiplex PCR was used to amplify TCRB sequences from cDNA, generating 87-bp fragments that spanned the CDR3 region. Sequencing of the amplicons was performed on the Illumina HiSeq platform. The study's own analysis went as follows. Synthetic template baselines were used to correct PCR bias computationally, reads within Hamming distance 2 were collapsed, and singletons that could not be merged were discarded. Reads were aligned against IMGT so that V, D and J genes, CDR3 length and insertions or deletions at six rearrangement sites could be assigned. Clonotype counts were normalized to sorted cell number within each subset before computing true diversity and Gini coefficients with the tcR R package. The overlap coefficient, calculated on TCRB nucleotide sequences, was used to measure repertoire sharing. Out-of-frame TCRB sequences from naive cells were analyzed as a proxy for the pre-selection repertoire. TCRdb retrieved this table from immuneACCESS and kept in-frame rearrangements only. Not all clones are present; in checked studies, unresolved V genes account for under half, and no reason is known for the remainder. V, J and clone size were drawn from that table, and D and trimming were deduced from the DNA. For this sample the table gives 970,000 or so clones, of which 15% to 20% were detected only once. The top ten constitute 0.023% of the sample.

This specimen comes from a study of beta chain features in type 1 diabetes (dated by TCRdb to the late 2010s). About the study as a whole: No differences in mean age, gender distribution, total cell number or subset yield were found between patients and healthy donors. Across all samples, fewer than 110,000,000 sorted cells were examined, and cell number per subset correlated strongly with RNA yield. In the study, recently diagnosed type 1 diabetes patients and matched healthy donors were compared on the TCRB repertoires of their sorted circulating CD4+ T cell subsets. Whereas all 30 or so donors provided naive and central memory subsets, regulatory and stem cell-like memory subsets were isolated from just 8 patients and roughly 8 healthy donors.

Findings and caveats that apply to the study as a whole: Patients with type 1 diabetes made fewer insertions and deleted more nucleotides at VDJ recombination sites, implying thymic rearrangement abnormalities. Shorter templates might have been favored by PCR, but patient and control samples were amplified and corrected together, so both groups would have been affected equally by any skew. Naive, central memory and regulatory TCRB repertoires appeared to be more alike among patients than among healthy donors. In all four CD4+ subsets, TCRB CDR3 length was moderately but significantly shorter in type 1 diabetes patients. Because the HLA sub-analyses included only small numbers of individuals, any influence of HLA type on TCRB rearrangement was left unresolved. Because cDNA was sequenced instead of genomic DNA, highly expressing activated cells could be over-represented, though the groups showed no difference in activation or CD3 levels.

Reading from cysteine to phenylalanine, the CDR3 counts 13 amino acids. Just CDR3 DNA is preserved here, 39 bases in frame from base 1. The V end loses 4 bases and the J end loses 5 bases, and a stretch of 12 bases separates them. The CDR1 and CDR2 encoded by the germline V gene (reference sequence) are SGHNT and YYREEE. Each donor gave one peripheral blood draw, averaging roughly 120 mL, which was collected into heparinised tubes. A BD FACSAria II was used to sort naive, central memory, regulatory and stem cell-like memory CD4+ T cells with a panel that included CD45RO, CCR7, CD25, CD127, CD95 and CD27. All sorted populations exceeded 95% purity. Right away, PBMCs were isolated by Lymphoprep density gradient centrifugation and were stained directly, with no culture step. So that batch effects would be minimized, each experiment stained and sorted samples in pairs, pairing one healthy donor with one patient.

Sequenced: naive CD4+ T cells from blood. The intended sense of this specimen's cell subset or site label: true naive CD4+ T cells. This clonotype originated in a woman in her late teens or twenties in good health. The chain links TRBV5-4 with TRBJ2-5, with no D gene named confidently. The base sequence is TGTGCCAGCAGCGAACAAGGTTTGGAGACCCAGTACTTC. Its translation reads: CASSEQGLETQYF.